These 12 T cell receptor beta chains originate from one sample sequenced in a study of T cells after somatic rescue of genetic block. Generated by immunoSEQ multiplex PCR, the TCRdb table keeps only in-frame clones and is missing some. The sample yields tens of thousands of clones, around 89% seen once. The sequenced sample consisted of peripheral blood mononuclear cells (PBMCs). These receptors were taken from a young woman.

This chain links TRBV7-3 with TRBJ2-1; weak D call: TRBD2 (5 bases). Looked up from germline, CDR1 is SGHTA and CDR2 is FQGTGA. The CDR3 is 13 residues long. V gave up 4 bases and J gave up 8 bases, with 12 bases separating them. CDR3 coding DNA: TGTGCCAGCAGCTATAAAGGAGGCCATGAGCAGTTCTTC. Translating it yields CASSYKGGHEQFF.

The chain has TRBV7-9 and TRBJ2-5; weak D call: TRBD1 (6 bases). V shed 1 base and J shed 4 bases, with 13 bases lying between them. CDR1 and CDR2 (germline): SEHNR, FQNEAQ (reference sequence). This CDR3 has 15 amino acids. The CDR3 nucleotides are TGTGCCAGCAGCTTAGTCGCAGGGGCCGGAGAGACCCAGTACTTC. Translated, it gives CASSLVAGAGETQYF.

The rearrangement uses TRBV19 and TRBJ1-1, with 10 bases matching TRBD1. V lost 5 bases and J lost 3; bases outside the gene matches: 6. CDR3 length: 15 residues. Germline loops: CDR1 LNHDA, CDR2 SQIVND (reference sequence). The CDR3 coding sequence is TGTGCCAGTAGTCCGGGACAGGGGCGGGACACTGAAGCTTTCTTT. The encoded protein is CASSPGQGRDTEAFF. The full variable domain, in which reference TRBV19 and TRBJ1-1 provide the parts outside the CDR3, is DGGITQSPKYLFRKEGQNVTLSCEQNLNHDAMYWYRQDPGQGLRLIYYSQIVNDFQKGDIAEGYSVSREKKESFPLTVTSAQKNPTAFYLCASSPGQGRDTEAFFGQGTRLTVV.

The chain links TRBV5-1 to TRBJ1-2; 10 positions agree with TRBD1. Germline trimming cut 0 bases from V and 3 bases from J; bases unmatched to any gene: 5. From germline, CDR1 is SGHRS and CDR2 YFSETQ. The CDR3 is made up of 16 amino acids. The CDR3 DNA is TGCGCCAGCAGCTTGGACCAAGGACAGGGGGACTATGGCTACACCTTC. Its protein product is CASSLDQGQGDYGYTF.

The CDR3 coding sequence is TGTGCCAGCAGTTTCCCCGGACTAGCGGGAGAGGTAGAGCAGTACTTC. Translated, it gives CASSFPGLAGEVEQYF. The chain employs TRBV28 and TRBJ2-7; 13 positions agree with TRBD2. Germline values: CDR1 MDHEN, CDR2 SYDVKM. The CDR3 extends over 16 amino acids. J gave up 7 bases and V 3 bases, and 9 bases lay outside the gene matches.

This clone was observed a handful of times. This chain links TRBV5-6 with TRBJ1-1; D remains unclear. The CDR3 runs to 13 residues. Germline V gene lookup returns CDR1 SGHDT and CDR2 YYEEEE. V lost 4 bases, J lost 3 bases, and 10 bases lay in between. The CDR3 bases are TGTGCCAGCAGCCCTAAGGTACACACTGAAGCTTTCTTT. Translating it yields CASSPKVHTEAFF.

The V and J genes are TRBV7-9 and TRBJ2-1; D unresolved. CDR1 is SEHNR and CDR2 is FQNEAQ in the germline V gene (reference sequence). Deletions cut 5 bases from V and 9 bases from J, with 14 bases between. This CDR3 has 13 amino acids. DNA of the CDR3: TGTGCCAGCAGCACGGGTCGCAGCCTTGAGCAGTTCTTC. This gives the protein CASSTGRSLEQFF.

The chain recombines TRBV5-1 with TRBJ1-2; D is undetermined. V gave up 4 bases and J gave up 6 bases, with 19 bases separating them. Germline loops: CDR1 SGHRS, CDR2 YFSETQ. The CDR3 covers 15 residues. CDR3 nucleotides: TGCGCCAGCAGCCCAGCCTTCGGGGTACCAGATGGCTACACCTTC. This codes for CASSPAFGVPDGYTF.

The CDR3 sequence: CASDNDRSSSGANVLTF. The CDR3 bases are TGTGCTAGTGATAATGACAGGAGTAGCTCTGGGGCCAACGTCCTGACTTTC. The chain has TRBV12-5 and TRBJ2-6, with a possible D match to TRBD1 (6 bases). The germline gives CDR1 LGHNT, CDR2 FRNRAP. The CDR3 is made up of 17 amino acids. V was clipped by 7 bases and J by 0 bases, with 16 bases between them.

V gene TRBV2 combines with J gene TRBJ1-5, with D hard to call. V lost 8 bases, J lost 0 bases, and 11 bases lay in between. Germline V gives CDR1 SNHLY, CDR2 FYNNEI. The length of the CDR3 is 14 residues. The CDR3 DNA is TGTGCCAGCGAAGGGAGATATAGCAATCAGCCCCAGCATTTT. Residues: CASEGRYSNQPQHF.

The chain joins TRBV27 to TRBJ2-1; D gene unclear. Germline V CDR1 and CDR2: MNHEY, SMNVEV (reference sequence). This CDR3 has 21 amino acids. Trimming removed 7 bases from V and 0 bases from J, with 31 bases in between. The CDR3 reads CASTSRATDGISTRSYNEQFF. DNA of the CDR3: TGTGCCAGCACCTCCCGGGCGACTGATGGAATCTCTACTCGCTCCTACAATGAGCAGTTCTTC.

The chain has TRBV29-1 and TRBJ2-2; D not resolved. The V gene lost 1 base and the J gene lost 5 bases, with 14 bases spanning the gap. CDR1 is SQVTM and CDR2 is ANQGSEA in the germline V gene. The CDR3 totals 15 residues. The CDR3: CSVEADGRKTGELFF. The CDR3 nucleotides are TGCAGCGTTGAAGCGGATGGCAGGAAAACCGGGGAGCTGTTTTTT.